This T cell receptor beta chain was documented in a study of early T cells in non-severe SARS-CoV-2 infection. Turning to the study itself: Sequencing used unsorted whole-blood bulk RNA, so chains lack pairing. Overall study results and limits: A preference for anti-spike CD8 responses marked VDJdb matching, which missed private and CD4 specificities.

Tagging with unique molecular identifiers was applied to individual cDNA molecules. Each CDR3 protein is one row after TCRdb ran MiXCR on the 5' RACE reads. In the table there are 77,000 or so distinct CDR3 sequences, approximately 15% of which are singletons. Ten or more counts support this clonotype. No antigen is known for it. The CDR3 is made up of 17 amino acids. J was trimmed by 3 bases and V by 4 bases; bases with no gene match: 9. Per germline, CDR1 SGHTA and CDR2 FQGTGA. The sequence was obtained from an adult who was a healthcare worker with PCR-confirmed SARS-CoV-2 infection or an uninfected control (not recorded which). The V and J genes are TRBV7-3 and TRBJ2-2; TRBD2 aligns across 9 bases. The starting material was whole blood, obtained at baseline. The DNA for the CDR3 is TGTGCCAGCAGCTCTACCCCTAGCGGGACGTACACCGGGGAGCTGTTTTTT. Its translation is CASSSTPSGTYTGELFF.